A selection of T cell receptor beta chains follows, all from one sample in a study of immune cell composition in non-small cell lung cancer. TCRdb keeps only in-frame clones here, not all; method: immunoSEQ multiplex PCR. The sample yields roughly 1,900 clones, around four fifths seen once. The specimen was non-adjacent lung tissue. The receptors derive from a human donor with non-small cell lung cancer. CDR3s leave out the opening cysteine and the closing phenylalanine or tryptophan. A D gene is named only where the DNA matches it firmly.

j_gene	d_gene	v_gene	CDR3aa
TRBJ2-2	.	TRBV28	ASSLWTPGELF
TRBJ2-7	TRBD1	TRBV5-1	ASSLIGQGNEQY
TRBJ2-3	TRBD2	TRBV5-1	ASSLELAGRDTQY
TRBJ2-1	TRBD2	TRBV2	ASSAPGLQDYNEQF
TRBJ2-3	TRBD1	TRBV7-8	ASSSGQAGTDTQY
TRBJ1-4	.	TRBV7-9	ASSLLRENEKLF
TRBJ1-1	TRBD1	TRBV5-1	ASSFQTGVTEAF
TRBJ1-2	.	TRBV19	ASSISVYGYT
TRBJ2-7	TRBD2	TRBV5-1	ASSVAGGGGYEQY
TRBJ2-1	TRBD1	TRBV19	ASSSSGTGKHNEQF
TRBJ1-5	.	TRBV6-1	ASSVWHYSNQPQH
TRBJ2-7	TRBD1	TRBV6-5	ASSLQGAGDEQY
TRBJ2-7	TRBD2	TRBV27	ASSFQRGLSYEQY
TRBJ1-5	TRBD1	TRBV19	ASSIRTGGPPQH
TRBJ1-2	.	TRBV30	AWSSTGVSGYT
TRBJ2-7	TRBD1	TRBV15	ATSRGRTGHLWEQY
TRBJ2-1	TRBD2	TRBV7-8	ASSRTSGGNEQF
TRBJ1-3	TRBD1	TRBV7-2	ASSSGGTGSGNTIY
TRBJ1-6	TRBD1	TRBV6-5	ASSYSTGANSPLH
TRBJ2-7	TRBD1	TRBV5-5	ASSGTDKHYEQY
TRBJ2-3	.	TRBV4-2	ASSPDVGSGADTQY
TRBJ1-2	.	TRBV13	ASSFGQGLYT
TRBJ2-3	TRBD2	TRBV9	ASSSRLAGGLTDTQY